This note documents a single T cell receptor beta chain sequence. The antigen this receptor binds is unknown. No base-level quality is on record; no much larger clone is a single base apart. CDR1 is given as MNHNS and CDR2 as SASEGT, both from the germline V gene. Spanning cysteine to phenylalanine, the CDR3 consists of 17 amino acids. The DNA shown is the 51-base CDR3, in frame from base 1. V was cut back by 0 bases and J by 2 bases, leaving a gap of 17 bases between them. The sample belongs to a study of CD8 T cells in ankylosing spondylitis listed by TCRdb under 2017. About the study as a whole: The study profiled T cell receptor beta repertoires in healthy donors and ankylosing spondylitis patients to find disease-linked TCR variants. Peripheral blood samples were taken, and synovial fluid was additionally collected from ankylosing spondylitis patients. The full study cohort was made up of about two dozen ankylosing spondylitis patients and roughly 100 healthy donors.

Broad study findings and their caveats: A TCR beta motif made up of several highly homologous amino acid variants appeared to be characteristic of blood from ankylosing spondylitis patients. According to the report, matched synovial fluid samples from ankylosing spondylitis patients were significantly enriched for the disease-linked clones. Some motif variants were previously reported in synovial fluid and blood of reactive arthritis patients, suggesting common disease-initiation mechanisms. In peripheral blood, the disease-linked clones were found at relatively low frequencies and had a CD8+ phenotype.

The sequencer listed for this sample is Illumina HiSeq 2500. Quantitative 5'-RACE with molecular barcodes was the method used to prepare the TCR beta libraries. Regarding the original processing steps: A new computational method based on a probabilistic model of VDJ rearrangement was used to identify disease-linked TCR variants. The raw public data were reprocessed by TCRdb itself: fastp quality trimming at Q25, MiXCR clonotype calling, in-frame beta chains only. CDR3 protein sequences are deduplicated, and each keeps its most common genes and DNA. The V and J calls reflect TCRdb's pipeline rather than the authors' work. The sample table shows about 170,000 distinct CDR3 sequences, and roughly 18% are seen once. Together, the top ten hold about 8.2% of the sample.

The source is a male donor with ankylosing spondylitis or in good health (not recorded which). The specimen sequenced was blood, either unsorted or a sorted T cell fraction (not recorded which). Recombination linked TRBV6-1 to TRBJ2-7, with no confidently assigned D gene. The CDR3 is CASSEAVQWEVTYEQYF. The nucleotide sequence is given as TGTGCCAGCAGTGAAGCCGTCCAATGGGAAGTAACCTACGAGCAGTACTTC.